This record concerns one T cell receptor (beta chain) sequence. Its antigen is undetermined. Busulfan-fludarabine conditioning, marrow transplant, and cyclophosphamide on days +3 and +4 were administered. With V trimmed by 0 bases and J by 4 bases, 7 bases remained unmatched. Germline values: CDR1 SGHRS, CDR2 YFSETQ. CDR3 length: 19 residues. The data stem from a study of T cells after posttransplantation cyclophosphamide. Study-level points and caveats: Tissue-infiltrating T cells from skin or gut overlapped little with blood T cells.

The table came from immunoSEQ multiplex PCR; TCRdb's copy has only in-frame clones and leaves some out. The table records around 10,000 clones, around four fifths of them present only once. This sequence originates from a female patient in her forties or fifties who received an allogeneic stem cell transplant from a related donor, was CMV-positive, and had no GVHD. Some T cells may be supplied by the graft donor. The specimen comprised PBMCs, sampled 1755 days after allogeneic stem cell transplant with posttransplant cyclophosphamide. This chain uses TRBV5-1 with TRBJ2-1, with 16 bases lining up with TRBD2. CDR3 coding DNA: TGCGCCAGCAGCTTGGGTCCGGGACTAGCGGGAGGGATATACAATGAGCAGTTCTTC. It is translated as CASSLGPGLAGGIYNEQFF. Based on the CDR3 plus reference TRBV5-1 and TRBJ2-1, the full variable domain is KAGVTQTPRYLIKTRGQQVTLSCSPISGHRSVSWYQQTPGQGLQFLFEYFSETQRNKGNFPGRFSGRQFSNSRSEMNVSTLELGDSALYLCASSLGPGLAGGIYNEQFFGPGTRLTVL.